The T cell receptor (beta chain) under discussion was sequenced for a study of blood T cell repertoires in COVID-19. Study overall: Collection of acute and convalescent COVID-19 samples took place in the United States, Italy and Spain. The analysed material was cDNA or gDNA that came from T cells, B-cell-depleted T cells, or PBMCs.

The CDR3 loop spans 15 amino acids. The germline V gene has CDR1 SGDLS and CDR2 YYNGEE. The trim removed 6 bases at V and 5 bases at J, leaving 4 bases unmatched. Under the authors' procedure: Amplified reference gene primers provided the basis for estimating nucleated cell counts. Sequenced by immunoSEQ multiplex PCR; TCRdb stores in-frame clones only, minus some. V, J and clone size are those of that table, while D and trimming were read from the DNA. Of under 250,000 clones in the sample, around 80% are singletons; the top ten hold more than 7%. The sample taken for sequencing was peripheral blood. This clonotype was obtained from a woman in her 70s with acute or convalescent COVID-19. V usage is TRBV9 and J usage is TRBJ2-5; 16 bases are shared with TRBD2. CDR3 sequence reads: CASNSGLAGGETQYF. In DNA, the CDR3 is TGTGCCAGCAACTCGGGACTAGCGGGAGGGGAGACCCAGTACTTC.